This is a list of T cell receptor beta chains from one sample in a study of blood T cell repertoires in COVID-19. Some clones are missing from TCRdb's copy, which holds only in-frame ones; the method was immunoSEQ multiplex PCR. The sample has 150,000 to 200,000 clones, around 87% seen once. Material: peripheral blood. These receptors were collected from an elderly woman with COVID-19, enrolled during active disease. CDR3s include the opening cysteine and the closing phenylalanine or tryptophan. The D gene is left open where the match is weak. Clone size is shown for a subset of rows, as once, few, many or a class of expanded clone.

CDR3 protein: CASSDGTSASSYNEQFF
CDR3 DNA: TGTGCCAGCAGCGACGGGACTAGCGCTAGCTCCTACAATGAGCAGTTCTTC
V gene: TRBV5-5
D gene: TRBD2
J gene: TRBJ2-1
clone size: .

CDR3 protein: CASSSLPWVAGVPDTQYF
CDR3 DNA: TGTGCCAGCAGCTCTCTCCCGTGGGTAGCGGGAGTCCCAGATACGCAGTATTTT
V gene: TRBV7-2
D gene: TRBD2
J gene: TRBJ2-3
clone size: .

CDR3 protein: CASSLRDTGELFF
CDR3 DNA: TGCGCCAGCAGCTTGCGTGACACCGGGGAGCTGTTTTTT
V gene: TRBV5-1
D gene: .
J gene: TRBJ2-2
clone size: .

CDR3 protein: CASSPVSGTEAFF
CDR3 DNA: TGTGCCAGCAGCCCCGTCTCGGGTACTGAAGCTTTCTTT
V gene: TRBV5-6
D gene: .
J gene: TRBJ1-1
clone size: .

CDR3 protein: CASSFHTPQGDTQYF
CDR3 DNA: TGTGCCAGCAGCTTCCACACCCCGCAGGGAGATACGCAGTATTTT
V gene: TRBV11-2
D gene: .
J gene: TRBJ2-3
clone size: .

CDR3 protein: CASPEDGPRSLEQYF
CDR3 DNA: TGTGCCAGCCCGGAAGATGGGCCTCGGTCCCTCGAGCAGTACTTC
V gene: TRBV18
D gene: .
J gene: TRBJ2-7
clone size: .

CDR3 protein: CASRGQDYQPQHF
CDR3 DNA: TGTGCCAGCAGAGGACAGGACTATCAGCCCCAGCATTTT
V gene: TRBV6-5
D gene: TRBD1
J gene: TRBJ1-5
clone size: .

CDR3 protein: CASSFSGDLSNQPQHF
CDR3 DNA: TGTGCCAGCAGCTTCTCAGGGGATTTGAGCAATCAGCCCCAGCATTTT
V gene: TRBV7-8
D gene: .
J gene: TRBJ1-5
clone size: .

CDR3 protein: CASSELGTGFTYEQYF
CDR3 DNA: TGTGCCAGCAGTGAACTCGGGACAGGTTTTACCTACGAGCAGTACTTC
V gene: TRBV6-1
D gene: TRBD1
J gene: TRBJ2-7
clone size: .

CDR3 protein: CASSLIDRAGNTIYF
CDR3 DNA: TGTGCCAGCAGTTTAATCGACAGGGCTGGAAACACCATATATTTT
V gene: TRBV28
D gene: TRBD1
J gene: TRBJ1-3
clone size: .

CDR3 protein: CASSSGGGQGNEKLFF
CDR3 DNA: TGTGCCAGCAGCTCCGGGGGTGGACAGGGGAATGAAAAACTGTTTTTT
V gene: TRBV7-2
D gene: TRBD1
J gene: TRBJ1-4
clone size: .

CDR3 protein: CASSGGNYEQYF
CDR3 DNA: TGTGCCAGCAGCGGAGGGAACTACGAGCAGTACTTC
V gene: TRBV14
D gene: .
J gene: TRBJ2-7
clone size: .

CDR3 protein: CASSRGDTEAFF
CDR3 DNA: TGTGCCAGCTCTAGGGGTGACACTGAAGCTTTCTTT
V gene: TRBV19
D gene: .
J gene: TRBJ1-1
clone size: .

CDR3 protein: CASSLQGNSGNTIYF
CDR3 DNA: TGTGCCAGCAGCCTACAGGGGAACTCTGGAAACACCATATATTTT
V gene: TRBV7-3
D gene: TRBD1
J gene: TRBJ1-3
clone size: .

CDR3 protein: CASGSDSYNYGYTF
CDR3 DNA: TGTGCCAGCGGATCGGACAGCTACAACTATGGCTACACCTTC
V gene: TRBV6-6
D gene: .
J gene: TRBJ1-2
clone size: few